This TCR beta chain is drawn from a study of shared clonotypes between healthy human individuals. Background on the study: Per donor, CD8 memory used one plate, CD8 naive used two, CD4 memory used three and CD4 naive used three. General study findings and limits: Memory subsets had estimated richness that was generally smaller than that of naive subsets.

Germline CDR1 MNHEY, CDR2 SVGAGI. The CDR3 contains 16 residues. The V and J ends lost 2 bases and 4 bases respectively, with 17 bases between them. Remarks on this clone: Its target is unknown.

Repertoires were generated with immunoSEQ multiplex PCR, while TCRdb's copy carries only in-frame clones and drops some. The repertoire consists of some 2.1 million clones, with just under 95% occurring once and the leading ten covering 0.85% to 1.3%. Naive CD8 populations comprised CD45RO-negative cells positively selected for CCR7, excluding terminally differentiated effector memory CD45RA+ cells. The gene calls are TRBV6-5 and TRBJ1-2, with no clear D. Sequenced: naive CD8+ T cells sorted from blood. This clonotype was sampled from a man between 18 and 29 years old in good health. This CDR3 reads CASSYTEGSRPYGYTF. In nucleotides, the CDR3 is TGTGCCAGCAGTTACACCGAAGGCTCCAGACCCTATGGCTACACCTTC.